These 17 T cell receptor beta chains originate from one sample sequenced in a study of T cell responses to AZD1222 COVID-19 vaccine. Profiled with immunoSEQ multiplex PCR; TCRdb holds only in-frame clones, not every one. The table records 130,000 or so clones, roughly 90% of them present only once. Source: peripheral blood, taken on day 0 of AZD1222 vaccination. The receptors here all came from an adult in good health.

This clone was found once. The chain joins TRBV3-1 (or the pseudogene TRBV3-2) to TRBJ1-4; weak D call: TRBD1 (5 bases). CDR3 length: 15 residues. The V gene lost 6 bases and the J gene lost 4 bases, with 15 bases spanning the gap. Per germline, CDR1 LGHDT and CDR2 YNNKEL (reference sequence). The CDR3 region has the DNA TGTGCCAGCAGGCGCCGGGACGGCGATAATGAAAAACTGTTTTTT. Its protein product is CASRRRDGDNEKLFF.

The chain carries TRBV6-6 and TRBJ1-4; D unresolved. V lost 2 bases and J lost 0, with 10 bases in between. Looked up from germline, CDR1 is MNHNY and CDR2 is SVGAGI (reference sequence). The CDR3 spans 16 residues. The CDR3 nucleotides are TGTGCCAGCAGTTACACATACCCTGCAACTAATGAAAAACTGTTTTTT. Its translation is CASSYTYPATNEKLFF.

J is TRBJ1-3 and V is TRBV7-9, with D possibly matching TRBD1 (5 bases). Looked up from germline, CDR1 is SEHNR and CDR2 is FQNEAQ (reference sequence). Trimming removed 5 bases at V and 0 bases at J, with 14 bases between. The CDR3 is 16 residues long. CDR3 coding DNA: TGTGCCAGCAGCCCCGGAGAGGGGAGCTCTGGAAACACCATATATTTT. Protein product: CASSPGEGSSGNTIYF. Based on the CDR3 plus reference TRBV7-9 and TRBJ1-3, the full variable domain is DTGVSQNPRHKITKRGQNVTFRCDPISEHNRLYWYRQTLGQGPEFLTYFQNEAQLEKSRLLSDRFSAERPKGSFSTLEIQRTEQGDSAMYLCASSPGEGSSGNTIYFGEGSWLTVV.

The chain employs TRBV4-1 and TRBJ2-2; D possibly corresponds to TRBD1 (6 bases). V lost 0 bases, J lost 5 bases, and 16 bases lay in between. The CDR3 is 17 amino acids. Germline assignment: CDR1 MGHRA and CDR2 YSYEKL. Here the CDR3 DNA reads TGCGCCAGCAGCCAAGATAGAACAGGGTGGGAGACCGGGGAGCTGTTTTTT. Translation gives CASSQDRTGWETGELFF.

This clone was seen just once. The rearrangement links TRBV19 to TRBJ2-7; D is possibly TRBD2 (5 bases). The CDR3 length is 15 residues. The ends were cut back, 0 bases at V and 4 bases at J, with 13 bases in the middle. Germline values: CDR1 LNHDA, CDR2 SQIVND (reference sequence). CDR3 amino acids: CASSIEPGSGYEQYF. The CDR3 DNA reads TGTGCCAGTAGTATAGAACCAGGCTCGGGGTACGAGCAGTACTTC.

The chain recombines TRBV21-1 with TRBJ1-5; TRBD1, the table's D call, lacks a check against the DNA. TRBV21-1 corresponds to a pseudogene. The CDR3 runs to 15 residues. The CDR3 DNA reads TGTGCCAGCCGTGACACCCATTATAGCAATCAGCCCCAGCATTTT. This translates into CASRDTHYSNQPQHF.

This clone was picked up many times. The chain combines TRBV4-1 with TRBJ1-1; tentatively, D is TRBD1 (6 bases). This CDR3 is built from 14 residues. CDR1 is MGHRA and CDR2 is YSYEKL in the germline V gene. V was pared by 2 bases and J by 8 bases, with 15 bases between. DNA of the CDR3: TGCGCCAGCAGCCAAAGAGGGGGACTGATGGAAGCTTTCTTT. It is translated as CASSQRGGLMEAFF.

The chain recombines TRBV30 with TRBJ2-2; TRBD1 matches 12 bases. The CDR3 is made up of 15 amino acids. V was pared by 2 bases and J by 7 bases, with 5 bases of the junction left unmatched. Germline assignment: CDR1 GTSNPN and CDR2 SVGIG (reference sequence). The CDR3 protein is CAWSRDRGRVGELFF. CDR3 coding DNA: TGTGCCTGGAGTAGGGACAGGGGGCGTGTCGGGGAGCTGTTTTTT.

V usage is TRBV6-9 and J usage is TRBJ1-6; D may be TRBD1 (5 bases). The germline gives CDR1 MNHGY, CDR2 SVAAGI. CDR3 length: 16 amino acids. Trimming removed 10 bases at V and 2 bases at J, with 18 bases between. The CDR3 DNA reads as TGTGCCACCATCCTTGATCGGGGGGCCTATAATTCACCCCTCCACTTT. This sequence encodes CATILDRGAYNSPLHF.

Written as DNA, the CDR3 is TGTGCCAGTAGTATAGATCGGGGGTACGAGCAGTACTTC. Translating it yields CASSIDRGYEQYF. The gene calls are TRBV19 and TRBJ2-7; a weak D match, TRBD2 (6 bases). The CDR3 is 13 residues long. Trimming cost V 0 bases and J 4 bases, with 7 bases left between them. Germline loops: CDR1 LNHDA, CDR2 SQIVND (reference sequence). Drawing the rest from reference TRBV19 and TRBJ2-7, the complete variable domain is DGGITQSPKYLFRKEGQNVTLSCEQNLNHDAMYWYRQDPGQGLRLIYYSQIVNDFQKGDIAEGYSVSREKKESFPLTVTSAQKNPTAFYLCASSIDRGYEQYFGPGTRLTVT.

J is TRBJ1-4 and V is TRBV2; D is unresolved. Per the germline V gene, CDR1 is SNHLY and CDR2 is FYNNEI. Deletions cut 4 bases from V and 8 bases from J, with 11 bases between. This CDR3 is 13 amino acids long. For the CDR3, the DNA is TGTGCCAGCAGTGCGGAGTTTTCAGAAAAACTGTTTTTT. Translating it yields CASSAEFSEKLFF.

The rearrangement links TRBV7-8 to TRBJ1-6; TRBD1 is a possible D gene (5 bases). Germline loops: CDR1 SGHVS, CDR2 FQNEAQ. Trimming removed 1 base at V and 6 bases at J, with 16 bases between. There are 17 residues in the CDR3. The CDR3 sequence: CASSLGGGQGINSPLHF. The CDR3 region has the DNA TGTGCCAGCAGCTTAGGGGGAGGGCAGGGCATTAATTCACCCCTCCACTTT.

The rearrangement joins TRBV27 to TRBJ1-5, with 9 positions matching TRBD1. The CDR3 is 14 residues long. J was trimmed by 5 bases and V by 8 bases; bases with no gene match: 7. Germline V gives CDR1 MNHEY, CDR2 SMNVEV (reference sequence). The CDR3 here is CASSQWTGDQPQHF. The CDR3 bases are TGTGCCAGCTCTCAGTGGACAGGGGATCAGCCCCAGCATTTT.

This chain connects TRBV4-3 to TRBJ2-7, with TRBD1 identical over 7 bases. This CDR3 comprises 14 residues. The trim removed 2 bases at V and 3 bases at J, leaving 4 bases unmatched. The germline V gene has CDR1 LGHNA and CDR2 YSLEER. CDR3 sequence: CASSQRTGDYEQYF. Written as DNA, the CDR3 is TGCGCCAGCAGCCAAAGGACAGGAGACTACGAGCAGTACTTC.

This clone was observed a few times. The chain has TRBV16 and TRBJ1-5; D is undetermined. The CDR3 runs 17 residues. The germline CDR1 and CDR2 sequences are KGHSY and FQNENV. V lost 5 bases to trimming and J lost 2 bases, with 19 bases between them. The chain's CDR3 is CASSGRDSSGGNQPQHF. In nucleotides, the CDR3 is TGTGCCAGCAGCGGCCGGGATTCTTCCGGGGGCAATCAGCCCCAGCATTTT.

The chain couples TRBV2 to TRBJ2-1, with a tentative D call TRBD1 (5 bases). The V and J ends lost 4 bases and 6 bases respectively, with 16 bases between them. Germline-derived CDR1 and CDR2 are SNHLY and FYNNEI. The CDR3 runs to 15 residues. CDR3 protein: CASSVWQGKGNEQFF. The CDR3 region has the DNA TGTGCCAGCAGTGTATGGCAGGGAAAAGGCAATGAGCAGTTCTTC. Based on the CDR3 plus reference TRBV2 and TRBJ2-1, the full variable domain is EPEVTQTPSHQVTQMGQEVILRCVPISNHLYFYWYRQILGQKVEFLVSFYNNEISEKSEIFDDQFSVERPDGSNFTLKIRSTKLEDSAMYFCASSVWQGKGNEQFFGPGTRLTVL.

The chain combines TRBV7-2 with TRBJ1-2, with 7 bases lining up with TRBD1. With V trimmed by 7 bases and J by 4 bases, 6 bases remained unmatched. There are 13 residues in the CDR3. Germline V gene lookup returns CDR1 SGHTA and CDR2 FQGNSA. CDR3 nucleotide sequence: TGTGCCAGCACCCAAACAGGGGTCTATGGCTACACCTTC. As protein: CASTQTGVYGYTF.